This T cell receptor beta chain derives from a study of blood T cell repertoires in COVID-19. V dropped 5 bases and J dropped 0 bases, with 15 bases sitting between them. The CDR3 totals 16 residues. CDR1 is SEHNR, CDR2 FQNEAQ, per germline (reference sequence). Data came from immunoSEQ multiplex PCR; TCRdb stores just in-frame clones and leaves some out. Among approximately 180,000 clones listed, 87% were seen once. The sequence derives from a man in his sixties with active or convalescent COVID-19. This chain links TRBV7-9 with TRBJ2-3, with D possibly matching TRBD2 (6 bases). Sequencing input: peripheral blood. The CDR3 bases are TGTGCCAGCAGCCACTACCGTGCGGGGAGCACAGATACGCAGTATTTT. It specifies CASSHYRAGSTDTQYF.